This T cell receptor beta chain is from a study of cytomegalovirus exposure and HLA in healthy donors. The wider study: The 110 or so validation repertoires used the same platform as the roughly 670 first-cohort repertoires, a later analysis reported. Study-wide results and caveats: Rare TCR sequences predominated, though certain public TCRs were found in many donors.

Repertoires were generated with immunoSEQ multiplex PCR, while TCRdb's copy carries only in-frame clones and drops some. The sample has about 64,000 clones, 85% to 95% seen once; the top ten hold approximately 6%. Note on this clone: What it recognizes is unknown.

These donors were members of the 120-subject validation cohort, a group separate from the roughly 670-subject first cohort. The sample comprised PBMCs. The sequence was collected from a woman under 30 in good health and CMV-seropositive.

The CDR3 nucleotides read TGTGCCAGCAGCTTGGCCCGAGGTTGGGAGACCCAGTACTTC. It is translated as CASSLARGWETQYF. V gene TRBV5-6 combines with J gene TRBJ2-5; D is uncertain. CDR1 is SGHDT and CDR2 is YYEEEE in the germline V gene. The CDR3 consists of 14 residues. V was pared by 0 bases and J by 5 bases, with 11 bases between.